The TCR beta chain described here comes from a study of T cell responses to AZD1222 COVID-19 vaccine. The table came from immunoSEQ multiplex PCR; TCRdb's copy has only in-frame clones and leaves some out. The sample holds about 110,000 clones, about 94% seen once. Comment on this clone: What it binds is unknown.

V lost 0 bases to trimming and J lost 6 bases, with 3 bases between them. CDR3 length equals 12 residues. Germline values: CDR1 SGHNT, CDR2 YENEEA. Pooling of second doses given at about 4 or about 12 weeks was done. Findings of the study overall: Receipt of two AZD1222 doses was followed by a rise in Spike-specific TCR breadth and depth. Clonal diversity may have been underestimated, and the donors were mostly white British, with more females than males. Scientists sampled the repertoires only once the peak T cell response had passed.

The input for sequencing was peripheral blood, taken 28 days after the second AZD1222 dose. This chain joins TRBV11-3 and TRBJ2-1; D not resolved. The TCR originated in an adult who received the AZD1222 COVID-19 vaccine. The CDR3 DNA reads as TGTGCCAGCAGCTTAGATAGCAATGAGCAGTTCTTC. This translates into CASSLDSNEQFF.